The next 25 T cell receptor beta chains were all read from a single sample in a study of cytomegalovirus exposure and HLA in healthy donors. This PCR relied on a set of 60 Vbeta primers and 13 Jbeta primers. Assay used: immunoSEQ multiplex PCR; TCRdb lists only in-frame clones, some missing. The repertoire holds around 150,000 clones, with roughly 70% as singletons. Sequencing was performed on PBMCs. The receptors were gathered from a man between 60 and 75 years old in good health and CMV-seronegative.

The genes are TRBV28 and TRBJ1-1; D gene ambiguous. From germline, CDR1 is MDHEN and CDR2 SYDVKM. The CDR3 loop spans 13 amino acids. Between the trimmed V and J ends, which lost 5 bases and 6 bases, there was a span of 13 bases. Written as DNA, the CDR3 is TGTGCCAGCAGTGGTACCCCCTACCCTGAAGCTTTCTTT. Its translation: CASSGTPYPEAFF.

The chain links TRBV5-1 to TRBJ1-4, with D possibly TRBD1 on 6 matching bases. Trimming left V 0 bases short and J 6 bases short, with 9 bases between. Germline V CDR1 and CDR2: SGHRS, YFSETQ. This CDR3 is 14 amino acids long. Here the CDR3 DNA reads TGCGCCAGCAGCTTGGGAGGGGGTGATGAAAAACTGTTTTTT. Translating it yields CASSLGGGDEKLFF.

The chain employs TRBV2 and TRBJ2-7; tentative D call: TRBD2 (6 bases). CDR3 length equals 14 residues. The germline V gene has CDR1 SNHLY and CDR2 FYNNEI. V lost 2 bases and J lost 1, with 9 bases in between. The CDR3: CASSELGGSYEQYF. The CDR3 region has the DNA TGTGCCAGCAGTGAACTCGGGGGTTCCTACGAGCAGTACTTC.

This chain links TRBV7-3 with TRBJ2-2; TRBD1 agrees at 9 bases. The ends lost 5 bases at V and 4 bases at J; junction bases unmatched: 8. Germline V gene lookup returns CDR1 SGHTA and CDR2 FQGTGA. This CDR3 has 16 residues. The CDR3 region is CASSPRGQGSTGELFF. CDR3 DNA: TGTGCCAGCAGCCCCCGGGGACAGGGAAGCACCGGGGAGCTGTTTTTT.

The chain uses TRBV5-1 and TRBJ1-1; 11 positions agree with TRBD1. Per germline, CDR1 SGHRS and CDR2 YFSETQ. The CDR3 is made up of 16 amino acids. The trim removed 0 bases at V and 5 bases at J, leaving 6 bases unmatched. The CDR3 reads CASSLAGQGARTEAFF. CDR3 DNA sequence: TGCGCCAGCAGCTTGGCCGGACAGGGGGCGAGAACTGAAGCTTTCTTT. Full variable domain (missing parts from reference TRBV5-1 and TRBJ1-1): KAGVTQTPRYLIKTRGQQVTLSCSPISGHRSVSWYQQTPGQGLQFLFEYFSETQRNKGNFPGRFSGRQFSNSRSEMNVSTLELGDSALYLCASSLAGQGARTEAFFGQGTRLTVV.

Written as DNA, the CDR3 is TGTGCCAGCAGCGGTCAAGATACGCAGTATTTT. It codes for CASSGQDTQYF. The chain links TRBV28 to TRBJ2-3; D gene unclear. The V end lost 6 bases, the J end lost 5 bases, and 6 bases lay between the germline ends. The CDR3 runs to 11 residues. Per germline, CDR1 MDHEN and CDR2 SYDVKM.

The rearrangement uses TRBV19 and TRBJ1-5; 8 bases map to TRBD1. The V gene end was trimmed by 4 bases and the J gene end by 5 bases; junction bases not matched to a gene: 4. The CDR3 length is 14 residues. Germline loops: CDR1 LNHDA, CDR2 SQIVND (reference sequence). The CDR3 nucleotides are TGTGCCAGTAGTACCCAGACAGGGGATCAGCCCCAGCATTTT. Translating gives CASSTQTGDQPQHF.

The chain recombines TRBV9 with TRBJ2-3; 10 nucleotides match TRBD2. The CDR3 is made up of 20 amino acids. V was clipped by 3 bases and J by 2 bases; unmatched bases: 18. Germline V gives CDR1 SGDLS, CDR2 YYNGEE. Written as DNA, the CDR3 is TGTGCCAGCAGCGAATGGGGATCTGGAACTAGCGGGATCTACACAGATACGCAGTATTTT. Its protein product is CASSEWGSGTSGIYTDTQYF.

The gene calls are TRBV5-1 and TRBJ2-7; 8 bases map to TRBD1. Trimming at V came to 4 bases and at J to 3 bases, leaving 9 bases not matched to a gene. The CDR3 sequence is 15 residues long. CDR1 SGHRS and CDR2 YFSETQ come from the germline V gene. The CDR3 DNA reads as TGCGCCAGCAGCACAACGCGGACAGGGATCTACGAGCAGTACTTC. Translated: CASSTTRTGIYEQYF.

The genes are TRBV7-9 and TRBJ2-5; D is perhaps TRBD2 (5 bases). The assigned J gene may be wrong: the sequence end matches TRBJ2-7 better. Germline V gene lookup returns CDR1 SEHNR and CDR2 FQNEAQ (reference sequence). There are 16 residues in the CDR3. DNA of the CDR3: TGTGCCAGCAGCTTAGAGGTAGAGGGCCCCTCGGGCGAGCAGTACTTC. Residues: CASSLEVEGPSGEQYF.

The chain recombines TRBV2 with TRBJ1-5; D possibly corresponds to TRBD1 (6 bases). Trimming took 3 bases from V and 0 from J, leaving 21 bases between them. Germline CDR1 reads SNHLY; CDR2 reads FYNNEI. The CDR3 is made up of 19 amino acids. For the CDR3, the DNA is TGTGCCAGCAGTGAGCCGGACAGCATCAAGGTTTATAGCAATCAGCCCCAGCATTTT. Translated: CASSEPDSIKVYSNQPQHF.

This clone has only a few counts. The chain has TRBV27 and TRBJ2-7; 8 bases agree with TRBD1. The J segment lost 4 bases and the V segment lost 2 bases, leaving 4 bases of the junction unmatched. The CDR3 is 14 amino acids. Per germline, CDR1 MNHEY and CDR2 SMNVEV (reference sequence). The CDR3 sequence: CASSLVGQGYEQYF. For the CDR3, the DNA is TGTGCCAGCAGTTTAGTCGGACAGGGTTACGAGCAGTACTTC.

As to this clone: The germline gene is not matched at one end of the junction; a read error may be the cause. The chain joins TRBV29-1 to TRBJ1-2; TRBD1 matches 9 bases. The V gene's germline CDR1 is SQVTM and CDR2 ANQGSEA. This CDR3 is 17 amino acids long. CDR3 loop: CSVEVPQDRGPSYGYPF. The CDR3 coding sequence is TGCAGCGTTGAAGTACCCCAGGACAGGGGCCCTAGCTATGGCTACCCCTTC.

This clone was found once. The chain joins TRBV2 to TRBJ2-5; 8 positions match TRBD1. CDR3 length equals 15 residues. V was pared by 4 bases and J by 5 bases, with 9 bases of the junction left unmatched. Germline V lookup: CDR1 SNHLY, CDR2 FYNNEI. This chain's CDR3 is CASSVGTGKRETQYF. The CDR3 DNA is TGTGCCAGCAGTGTCGGGACAGGAAAGAGGGAGACCCAGTACTTC.

A few counts support this clone. The chain joins TRBV7-3 to TRBJ2-1; possible D gene TRBD2, 5 bases. Trimming stripped 0 bases from V and 6 bases from J, with 12 bases between. The CDR3 consists of 15 residues. CDR1 is SGHTA, CDR2 FQGTGA, per germline. The chain's CDR3 is CASSLTSAVGNEQFF. DNA of the CDR3: TGTGCCAGCAGCTTAACTAGCGCTGTGGGCAATGAGCAGTTCTTC.

This CDR3 is CASRPGPSYEQYF. The CDR3 nucleotides read TGTGCCAGCAGACCCGGTCCCTCCTACGAGCAGTACTTC. The rearrangement uses TRBV5-4 and TRBJ2-7; no clear D gene. The CDR3 runs 13 residues. Trimming took 5 bases from V and 0 from J, leaving 9 bases between them. Germline loops: CDR1 SGHNT, CDR2 YYREEE (reference sequence).

This chain links TRBV9 with TRBJ2-1; 7 bases agree with TRBD2. The germline V gene encodes CDR1 SGDLS and CDR2 YYNGEE. J gave up 5 bases and V 3 bases, and 5 bases lay outside the gene matches. The CDR3 is 14 residues long. CDR3 sequence (DNA): TGTGCCAGCAGCGCTACTAGCGCCGACAATGAGCAGTTCTTC. It is translated as CASSATSADNEQFF.

In its sample, this clone is medium-sized. The chain uses TRBV4-2 and TRBJ2-3; D might be TRBD1 (5 bases). CDR1 is LGHNA and CDR2 is YNFKEQ in the germline V gene. Trimming pared 1 base from V and 7 bases from J, leaving 18 bases between. The CDR3 has 16 residues. The chain's CDR3 is CASSQAGNPPGYTQYF. In DNA, the CDR3 is TGTGCCAGCAGCCAAGCAGGGAACCCGCCGGGTTATACGCAGTATTTT.

V usage is TRBV7-6 and J usage is TRBJ2-5; the D is unclear. The CDR3 totals 13 residues. The V end lost 0 bases, the J end lost 4 bases, and 6 bases lay between the germline ends. CDR1 SGHVS and CDR2 FNYEAQ come from the germline V gene. The CDR3 reads CASSLALRETQYF. CDR3 sequence (DNA): TGTGCCAGCAGCTTAGCGCTTAGAGAGACCCAGTACTTC.

To note about this clone: At the DNA level, this CDR3 is encoded by other sequences in the same sample as well. This chain connects TRBV30 to TRBJ2-7; maybe TRBD1 (6 bases). CDR3 length equals 11 residues. Germline CDR1 is GTSNPN and CDR2 is SVGIG (reference sequence). V lost 0 bases, J lost 6 bases, and 6 bases lay in between. Here the CDR3 reads CAWSVGGEQYF. The CDR3 region has the DNA TGTGCCTGGAGTGTAGGGGGCGAGCAGTACTTC.

This sequence joins TRBV6-4 and TRBJ2-5, with D maybe TRBD1 (5 bases). V was cut by 5 bases and J by 1 base, with 8 bases left in between. From germline, CDR1 is MRHNA and CDR2 SNTAGT. The CDR3 length is 13 residues. The chain's CDR3 is CASSRDSQETQYF. In DNA form, the CDR3 reads TGTGCCAGCAGTCGAGACAGCCAAGAGACCCAGTACTTC.

The chain carries TRBV7-2 and TRBJ1-1; 8 bases are a match to TRBD1. The germline gives CDR1 SGHTA, CDR2 FQGNSA. J gave up 4 bases and V 1 base, and 17 bases lay outside the gene matches. This CDR3 is 19 amino acids long. CDR3 in DNA: TGTGCCAGCAGCTTAGTTGACAGGGGCATAGGGGGAAGGAGCACTGAAGCTTTCTTT. Translated: CASSLVDRGIGGRSTEAFF.

The J gene is TRBJ2-3, the V gene TRBV5-4; 11 bases are a match to TRBD2. Germline V CDR1 and CDR2: SGHNT, YYREEE (reference sequence). The length of the CDR3 is 16 residues. The junction had 9 bases not matched to a gene; V was cut back by 3 bases and J by 6 bases. The CDR3 spells CASSSLAGEVLDTQYF. For the CDR3, the DNA is TGTGCCAGCAGCTCACTAGCGGGAGAAGTCTTGGATACGCAGTATTTT. The entire variable domain, with the rest obtained from reference TRBV5-4 and TRBJ2-3, is as follows: ETGVTQSPTHLIKTRGQQVTLRCSSQSGHNTVSWYQQALGQGPQFIFQYYREEENGRGNFPPRFSGLQFPNYSSELNVNALELDDSALYLCASSSLAGEVLDTQYFGPGTRLTVL.

This clone was seen a handful of times. V gene TRBV27 combines with J gene TRBJ2-7; 7 nucleotides match TRBD2. J gave up 6 bases and V 0 bases, and 8 bases lay outside the gene matches. The germline CDR1 and CDR2 sequences are MNHEY and SMNVEV (reference sequence). The CDR3 is made up of 15 amino acids. The CDR3, as DNA: TGTGCCAGCAGTTTATCACGGACTAGGGGCTCCGAGCAGTACTTC. Its translation is CASSLSRTRGSEQYF.

This clone was found once. The chain carries TRBV28 and TRBJ2-7, with 8 bases aligning to TRBD2. The CDR3 consists of 16 residues. With 2 bases clipped from V and 3 bases from J, the junction kept 9 bases outside the gene matches. Looked up from germline, CDR1 is MDHEN and CDR2 is SYDVKM. The CDR3 DNA is TGTGCCAGCAGTTTAAGGCCGGGAGGGATCAGCTACGAGCAGTACTTC. Protein sequence: CASSLRPGGISYEQYF.